This T cell receptor (beta chain) was documented in a study of blood T cell repertoires in COVID-19. Overall study context: From the United States, Italy and Spain came samples of acute and convalescent COVID-19.

In terms of age and location, participants ranged from roughly 18 to 95 years and lived in 24 US areas. Participants' reported clinical history set cohort assignment. The length of the CDR3 is 17 residues. Trimming cost V 4 bases and J 4 bases; bases outside gene matches: 10. CDR1 MGHRA and CDR2 YSYEKL come from the germline V gene. As originally analysed: Amplification with reference gene primers provided the estimates of nucleated cell counts. Here immunoSEQ multiplex PCR was the method, and the copy in TCRdb shows in-frame clones only, minus some. The V and J calls and clone size were taken over from that table, and D and trimming were inferred from the DNA. This table has a few hundred thousand clones, roughly 87% appearing once.

The rearrangement uses TRBV4-1 and TRBJ1-5, with 10 bases identical to TRBD1. The sequencing sample was made of PBMCs or T cells enriched from blood (not recorded which). The sequence derives from a woman aged 25 to 39 who had recovered from COVID-19. The CDR3 nucleotides are TGCGCCAGCAGCCCCGCCCGGGACAGGGGAGATAATCAGCCCCAGCATTTT. Its translation is CASSPARDRGDNQPQHF.